This T cell receptor beta chain is from a study of tumor and adjacent non-tumor tissue in lung cancer. No cell sorting was done before RNA was extracted from the tissue. Distant lung tissue was collected more than 3 cm away from the tumor edge. Three rounds of nested PCR, following a modified ARM-PCR protocol, produced the TCRbeta library. TCRdb recomputed calls from the multiplex PCR reads with MiXCR, one row per CDR3 protein. The sample consists of under 95,000 distinct CDR3 sequences, around 80% of them appearing once. There are 18 residues in the CDR3. Germline CDR1 and CDR2: MGHRA and YSYEKL. Trimming at V came to 7 bases and at J to 2 bases, leaving 11 bases not matched to a gene. Many counts were recorded for this clonotype.

The clonotype was recovered from a man aged 60 to 75 with non-small cell lung cancer. The rearrangement links TRBV4-1 to TRBJ2-7; 16 bases are shared with TRBD2. Input material: distant non-tumor lung tissue. This CDR3 reads CASTIAGLAGGRTYEQYF. CDR3 coding DNA: TGCGCCAGCACAATAGCGGGACTAGCGGGGGGGAGAACCTACGAGCAGTACTTC.